This T cell receptor (beta chain) was identified in a study of blood T cell repertoires in COVID-19 (dated by TCRdb to about 2020). Study-wide context: The collaborator samples originated in the United States, Italy and Spain and spanned the acute and convalescent phases of COVID-19. The material from the prospective study consisted of cDNA or gDNA derived from T cells, B-cell-depleted T cells, or PBMCs. Deeply sampled blood TCRbeta repertoires from subjects exposed to, actively infected with, or recovered from COVID-19 were included in the dataset. The repertoires were made available in a free public database intended to serve as a resource for research on the immune response to SARS-CoV-2. Samples were obtained from the ongoing ImmuneRACE study (first 160 participants) and from 1,254 subjects provided by 6 global collaborators. Nearly every sample came with metadata listing a de-identified subject ID, COVID-19 status, age in years and sex. Where available, HLA class I and class II types were taken from metadata supplied by the sample provider and were not determined by assay-based typing. Results the study describes overall, beyond this receptor: The quantity of clinical and demographic metadata differed by source and by participant and was supplied without curation.

Based on the germline V gene (reference sequence), the CDR1 and CDR2 sequences are DFQATT and SNEGSKA. Reading from cysteine to phenylalanine, the CDR3 counts 11 amino acids. Just the 33-base CDR3 DNA is kept, in frame starting at base 1. The collaborating institutions used their own protocols to collect whole blood in K2EDTA tubes. For TCRbeta analysis, collaborator samples were shipped as frozen whole blood, as isolated PBMCs, or as DNA extracted from either sample type. The table lists this clone with a count of one. It has no known antigen specificity. Within one base of it there is no much larger clone, and no base qualities were kept. The immunoSEQ Assay, a bias-controlled multiplex PCR, was used to amplify TCRbeta CDR3 regions from genomic DNA. Per the source publication's procedure: The number of nucleated cells in each sample was estimated by amplification of reference gene primers within the assay. To quantify the absolute abundance of each unique TCRbeta CDR3 rearrangement, sequence reads were collapsed and filtered. For each sample, productive Simpson clonality was calculated as the square root of Simpson's diversity index across productive rearrangements. TCRdb provides this immuneACCESS table in a form limited to in-frame rearrangements. Some clones are lacking; in checked studies, under half of them reflect an unresolved V gene, and why the rest are absent is not known. For V, J and clone size, that table is used; D and trimming come from the DNA. The sample records 150,000 to 200,000 clones, more than 75% of which are singletons. 8.4% of the sample comes from the top ten.

This receptor was taken from a woman in her 70s with acute or convalescent COVID-19. Sequencing used peripheral blood. The sequence is built from TRBV20-1 and TRBJ2-3; the D gene is perhaps TRBD2, from 5 matching bases. The nucleotides read TGCAGGCCAACGGGGTCGGATACGCAGTATTTT. It is translated as CRPTGSDTQYF.